This TCR beta chain was sequenced during a study of blood T cell repertoires in COVID-19. At the level of the study: Spain, Italy and the United States supplied samples that represented acute and convalescent COVID-19. The cDNA or gDNA used as material had been derived from T cells, B-cell-depleted T cells, or PBMCs.

In the authors' methods: Using reference gene primer amplification, nucleated cell counts were estimated. The repertoire was sequenced with immunoSEQ multiplex PCR; TCRdb's copy has only in-frame clones and lacks some. V and J calls and clone size come straight from that table; D and trimming were deduced from the DNA. The data contain roughly 150,000 clones, 80% to 85% of them singletons. Trimming left V 2 bases short and J 4 bases short, with 12 bases between. The germline V gene encodes CDR1 KGHSH and CDR2 LQKENI. This CDR3 is 15 amino acids long. The chain links TRBV18 to TRBJ1-5; tentatively, D is TRBD1 (5 bases). The sequence was obtained from a man in his sixties or seventies with active or convalescent COVID-19. What was sequenced was peripheral blood. The CDR3 region has the DNA TGTGCCAGCTCACCAGCTGGGGCAGGTAATCAGCCCCAGCATTTT. Translating it yields CASSPAGAGNQPQHF.